Presented here are 2 T cell receptor beta chains from one specimen sequenced in a study of cytotoxic CD8 clonotypes in ibrutinib-treated CLL. Sequencing was performed with immunoSEQ multiplex PCR; in TCRdb, only in-frame clones are kept and a portion is missing. The sample shows 30,000 to 40,000 clones, 69% of them seen only once. Sequencing used PBMCs, obtained before ibrutinib treatment. Receptor source: a human donor with chronic lymphocytic leukemia.

This chain uses TRBV11-1 with TRBJ2-1; D may match TRBD1 or TRBD2 (6 bases each). Germline CDR1 SGHAT, CDR2 FQDESV (reference sequence). V was clipped by 6 bases and J by 6 bases, with 15 bases between them. The CDR3 is 14 residues long. Here the CDR3 reads CASRKGGSVNEQFF. In DNA, the CDR3 is TGTGCCAGCAGAAAGGGGGGAAGCGTCAATGAGCAGTTCTTC.

The chain combines TRBV28 with TRBJ1-1; tentatively, D is TRBD1 (5 bases). Trimming took 5 bases from V and 1 from J, leaving 23 bases between them. Germline V gene data show CDR1 as MDHEN and CDR2 as SYDVKM. CDR3 size: 18 residues. CDR3 sequence (DNA): TGTGCCAGCAGTCCGCGCCCCCAGGGTCGGCATGGGAACACTGAAGCTTTCTTT. This codes for CASSPRPQGRHGNTEAFF.